This T cell receptor (beta chain) was captured by sequencing in a study of circulating CD8 cells and anti-PD-1 response in melanoma. Study context: Non-responders showed stable or progressive disease; responders showed complete or partial response. The study, taken as a whole, reports: Generally, no replicate experiments were performed. Only baseline and M1 samples entered the published repertoire comparisons.

Live CD3+CD8+TCRalphabeta+ cells were sorted into four subsets by PD-1 and/or TIGIT. Using around 14 ng of total RNA, TCR libraries were made with the QIAseq Immune Repertoire TCR panel. TCRdb reprocessed the reads via MiXCR and lists one record per CDR3 protein. The sample has approximately 690 distinct CDR3 sequences; over 10% are singletons. This clonotype is labeled large. The antigen remains unidentified. V dropped 2 bases and J dropped 3 bases, with 8 bases sitting between them. The CDR3 is 13 residues long. In germline, CDR1 is LNHDA, CDR2 SQIVND (reference sequence). The chain carries TRBV19 and TRBJ2-7; D remains unclear. This receptor was obtained from a human donor with melanoma. Sequences were derived from CD8+ T cells from PBMCs, sampled at baseline or after one month of anti-PD-1 therapy (not recorded which). The DNA of the CDR3 is TGTGCCAGTAGTATAAGTCCAGGCTACGAGCAGTACTTC. This codes for CASSISPGYEQYF.